This record covers a single T cell receptor (beta chain). The antigen it binds to is not known. Base qualities are not at hand, and no much larger clone is one base apart. The germline V and J ends show losses of 5 bases and 6 bases respectively, and no gene match explains 5 bases of the junction. CDR1 and CDR2 (SGHNT, YENEEA) derive from the germline V gene. Taken from cysteine to phenylalanine, the CDR3 has 14 residues. Of all the DNA, just the CDR3 is kept, 42 bases in frame from base 1. The cohort consisted of more than 650 healthy bone marrow donors. At the time of sampling, all cohort members were nominally healthy, though unrecorded immune exposures were likely present. The donor was CMV seropositive and belonged to the group of more than 250 seropositive cohort members. Every donor gave a peripheral blood sample, and the peripheral blood mononuclear cells from that sample were used for TCR beta sequencing. The Qiagen DNeasy Blood Extraction Kit was used to extract genomic DNA from the blood cell samples.

The source of the sample is a study of cytomegalovirus exposure and HLA in healthy donors (dated by TCRdb to 2017 to 2019). Background on the whole study: In an earlier analysis of 587 of the donors, roughly 300 Gb of sequence data and 90 million to 120 million unique TCR beta sequences from roughly 190 million T cells were reported. An early release that covered fewer than 750 HLA-typed donors contained about 300 gigabases of sequencing data and 80 million or so unique TCR sequences. Of the roughly 390 genotyped donors, more than 75% were placed in the genetic ancestry cluster associated with self-reported Caucasian donors. The study aimed to test whether cataloging public T cell receptors could reveal signatures of past pathogen exposure. The study profiled the T cell repertoires of some 610 subjects by immunosequencing and related them to cytomegalovirus serostatus. Besides the first cohort of roughly 660 subjects, a separate validation cohort made up of roughly 120 different subjects was used. High-throughput TCR immunosequencing, statistical association of individual TCRs with disease status, and machine learning were combined to predict cytomegalovirus infection status. In a later analysis, previously published TCR beta repertoires from about 670 donors were re-analyzed and high-resolution HLA genotyping was added so that TCR occurrence patterns could be studied. In the later analysis, no new phenotypic data were used to find candidate immune exposures; instead, reliance was placed on TCR beta sequences and their occurrence across donors. An earlier analysis of 587 of the donors applied high-throughput TCR beta sequencing to assess whether each TCR beta V gene segment acted as functional or pseudogenic. Alongside the repertoire data, information on donor age, sex, ethnicity and CMV serostatus was compiled. A later genetic analysis took genome-wide SNP genotypes for about three fifths of the 666 donors and used that subset as a discovery cohort. All discovery cohort repertoires had been generated on a single sequencing platform. Class I and class II HLA loci were covered by the typing at four-digit resolution. Typing coverage varied by locus: roughly 620-640 donors for A, B, C, DRB1 and DQB1; 500 to 550 for DQA1; more than 600 for DPA1; some 470 for DPB1. About five DR-DQ haplotypes were treated as single units for association and clustering because of strong linkage in the cohort. Across roughly 420 genotyped donors of the cohort, an average of roughly 250,000 unique TCR beta nucleotide sequences per donor were sequenced, and roughly 17% of those sequences were non-productive. Results and caveats for the whole study, not just this receptor: CMV serostatus was the only immune exposure information available for the cohort. Strong co-occurrence of HLA alleles, especially DR and DQ, made assigning TCR associations to individual alleles difficult. A further reported finding was that TCR beta sequences accurately predicted the HLA-A and HLA-B alleles for most subjects in the first cohort. Because HLA typing was missing for some donors at each locus, association tests included only the typed subset. A later analysis found that HLA-associated TCR beta chains were more clonally expanded and had lower generation probabilities than equally common non-associated chains. The sequencing pipeline was judged likely to have produced a cluster of highly shared sequence variants as a technical artifact. Linkage disequilibrium might explain the correlated functional status among segregating V segments, but an unknown experimental factor could not be excluded. In a later analysis, most CMV-associated TCR beta chains were found to appear HLA-restricted, with HLA associations seemingly driven largely by CMV exposure. The study gave a list of 150 to 200 TCR beta chains associated with cytomegalovirus. A later analysis associated 16,951 TCR beta sequences with specific HLA alleles at a false discovery rate of 0.05. In both the original and validation cohorts, the classifier was reported to diagnose cytomegalovirus status with high specificity and sensitivity. Several of the top co-occurrence clusters appeared to be linked to parvovirus B19, influenza, CMV and Epstein-Barr virus, according to a later analysis. Because counts were too low, more than 15 rarely observed V segments, including chromosome 9 orphons, were excluded from the earlier analysis of under 650 of the donors. Only TCR beta chains were sequenced in this cohort, and the absence of alpha or paired-chain data limited detectable features. Roughly uniform sequencing depth across donors was assumed in presence/absence analyses, although this assumption may not hold. In vitro tests confirmed that a few of the cytomegalovirus-associated TCR beta chains recognize cytomegalovirus antigens. Across donors, most TCR sequences were observed very rarely, whereas some public TCRs were present in many individuals. V-gene and J-gene trimming of TCR beta chains was associated with a missense DCLRE1C variant in a later genetic analysis, and the association was replicated in an independent cohort. An earlier analysis of approximately 590 of the donors showed that most TCR beta V segments appeared in productive rearrangements either about 90% or about 30% of the time, which broadly matched IMGT annotations. A later genetic analysis reported fewer N-insertions in productive TCRs among donors in an Asian-associated ancestry cluster than the approximately 670-donor mean. In a later analysis, the rate of TCR association differed among HLA loci, with DRB1 alleles having the most associated TCRs and HLA-C alleles having the fewest. The authors suggested that the approach could potentially be extended to other disease states and immunological phenotypes. Some IMGT-functional V segments, including TRBV6-2 and TRBV6-3, could not be told apart with the 87-base-pair reads, so those segments were excluded.

Library prep was done by the immunoSEQ multiplex PCR assay. A mixture of 60 forward primers for TCR Vbeta segments and 13 reverse primers for TCR Jbeta segments was used in the multiplex PCR. The CDR3 region of rearranged TCR beta genes was amplified from genomic DNA with a multiplex PCR assay. On the Illumina HiSeq System, the amplified TCR beta libraries were sequenced as 87-base-pair reads. Per the original workflow: Across the roughly 640 repertoires, a later analysis counted tens of millions of unique TCR beta chains, around 11 million of which were shared by at least two donors. A nearest-neighbor algorithm error-corrected the raw reads and collapsed the reads into unique sequences, merging closely related sequences to remove PCR and sequencing errors. Alignment of CDR3 sequences to IMGT reference sequences was used to assign V, D and J gene segments. For a sequence to be retained, at least a six-nucleotide match to both a V gene segment and a J gene segment was required. Rearrangements were called productive when the CDR3 lacked stop codons and stayed in frame with V and J; all others were non-productive. CDR3 was defined by IMGT convention, running from the second conserved V-encoded cysteine to the conserved J-encoded phenylalanine. Sequences without an unambiguous match to a single V gene segment were excluded from the earlier analysis of several hundred of the donors. In an earlier analysis of approximately 560 of the donors, a V segment was called functional when productive rearrangements were above 56.7%, and segregating when the standard deviation between donors exceeded 5%. A statistical classification framework was built for diagnosing cytomegalovirus status from the catalog of TCR beta chain sequences. V and J gene assignment, in a later analysis, came from comparing TCR nucleotide sequences with IMGT/GENE-DB human TR gene sequences. The TCRdist pipeline was used in a later analysis to assign CDR3 sequences and most-parsimonious VDJ recombination scenarios. In a later analysis, every TCR beta chain was defined by the combination of its CDR3 amino acid sequence and its V-gene family, and reads without a unique V-gene family were dropped. To address suspected cross-contamination and a sequencing artifact, a later analysis removed several hundred highly shared, low-generation-probability nucleotide sequences. In a later analysis, a clonal expansion index for each public chain was calculated from normalized within-repertoire ranks of inferred template counts. Generation probabilities in a later analysis came from a VDJ recombination model fitted to out-of-frame rearrangements, and those results were checked against IGoR. In a later analysis, TCR-TCR, TCR-HLA and TCR-CMV co-occurrence was scored with hypergeometric tests, and a repertoire-size bias correction was applied to TCR pairs. In a later analysis, false discovery rates were estimated by permuting HLA or CMV assignments 20 times. In a later analysis, co-occurring TCRs were grouped using DBSCAN, and TCRdist sequence similarity was added for clustering within HLA-allele-positive subsets. Co-occurrence clustering excluded repertoires with fewer than 30,000 or more than 120,000 public chains, plus five with anomalous nucleotide sharing. Here the immuneACCESS table is served through TCRdb, limited to in-frame sequences with V and J called. Missing clones are a known gap in these copies; in checked studies unresolved V genes cover under half, and the rest lacks a known reason. V, J and clone size were drawn from that table, and D and trimming were deduced from the DNA. The sample table shows about 98,000 clones, and approximately 80% are seen once. Approximately 3.7% of the sample rests with the top ten.

This receptor was obtained from a female donor in good health and CMV-seropositive. Sequencing was performed on PBMCs. The sequence joins TRBV11-3 to TRBJ2-3; 10 central nucleotides agree with TRBD2. The DNA sequence follows: TGTGCCAGCAGCCGGGGTAGCGGGGGGGATACGCAGTATTTT. This encodes CASSRGSGGDTQYF.